Sequencing of this TCR beta chain was carried out in a study of cytomegalovirus exposure and HLA in healthy donors. Study in general: An early data release held about 85 million unique TCRs from HLA-typed donors.

Worth noting for this clone: Its antigen remains unknown.

General study results and limits: There were several of the most significant clusters that appeared linked to common viral pathogens in a later analysis. One variant, a missense change in DCLRE1C, was linked in a later analysis to TCR beta V- and J-gene trimming.

The PCR was carried out with 60 Vbeta primers and 13 Jbeta primers. Sequencing used immunoSEQ multiplex PCR; TCRdb keeps in-frame clones, though not all of them. Of about 200,000 clones detected, around 78% appear once; the ten largest clones hold roughly 13%. Germline CDR1 and CDR2: SGHRS and YFSETQ. J was trimmed by 5 bases and V by 4 bases; bases with no gene match: 9. The CDR3 extends over 15 amino acids. The origin of this receptor is a woman between 25 and 40 years old in good health and CMV-seropositive. The gene calls are TRBV5-1 and TRBJ2-5; 9 nucleotides agree with TRBD1. What was sequenced was PBMCs. In nucleotides, the CDR3 is TGCGCCAGCAGCCCCGGACAGGGGTGGGGGGAGACCCAGTACTTC. It specifies CASSPGQGWGETQYF.